What follows describes a single T cell receptor (beta chain). Its antigen remains unidentified. Genomic DNA acted as the template from which TCR beta VDJ combination and CDR3 sequence profiling were carried out. MiXCR was run by TCRdb on the reads, yielding one entry per CDR3 protein. The table has roughly 190,000 distinct CDR3 sequences, approximately 49% seen once. The CDR3 sequence is 13 residues long. Looked up from germline, CDR1 is KGHSY and CDR2 is FQNENV. With 2 bases removed from V and 3 bases from J, the gap between germline ends came to 8 bases. The sample is drawn from a study of CD8+CD57+ T cells in acquired aplastic anemia. Study-wide points: Between patients and controls, around 30 CD8+ CDR3 sequences were found in common.

V is TRBV16 and J is TRBJ2-7; D not certain. This clonotype originated in a human donor in good health, serving as a control. The specimen sequenced was sorted CD4+, CD8+, or CD8+CD57+ T cells (not recorded which) from PBMCs. The CDR3 DNA reads as TGTGCCAGCAGCCAAGCGGAACGCTACGAGCAGTACTTC. Its protein product is CASSQAERYEQYF.